Each of the 27 T cell receptor beta chains below was sequenced from the same sample in a study of vaccination and CD4 T cells after COVID-19. Sequencing of the DNA from cultured CD4+ T cells was carried out with the Oncomine TCR Beta short-read assay. TCRdb ran MiXCR on the PCR reads and lists one entry per CDR3 protein. The sample yields some 7,600 distinct CDR3 sequences, approximately 40% seen once. Antigen specificity for these receptors is unknown. Treatment given: roughly 10-day PBMC culture with coronavirus spike peptide pools or control peptides (ViraFEST assay). The unexposed donor's CD4+ T cells were collected before the COVID-19 pandemic (2011-2018). Sequencing used CD4+ T cells from blood, cultured in vitro. Every receptor here comes from a human donor in good health.

The J gene is TRBJ1-5, the V gene TRBV12-3 or TRBV12-4, with unresolved D. The CDR3 contains 12 residues. V was pared by 6 bases and J by 5 bases, with 8 bases between. The CDR3 here is CASRWSDQPQHF. The CDR3 DNA is TGTGCCAGCAGGTGGAGTGATCAGCCCCAGCATTTT.

This chain connects TRBV20-1 to TRBJ2-1, with D possibly matching TRBD2 (5 bases). Judging by the DNA end, TRBJ2-7 fits better; the J call may be wrong. The germline V gene has CDR1 DFQATT and CDR2 SNEGSKA (reference sequence). The CDR3 totals 14 residues. CDR3 region: CSARESVRSGEQYF. The CDR3 DNA reads TGCAGTGCTAGAGAGAGCGTCAGGAGCGGCGAGCAGTACTTC.

The chain carries TRBV18 and TRBJ1-1; D remains unclear. Trimming left V 3 bases short and J 1 base short, with 9 bases between. Per the germline V gene, CDR1 is KGHSH and CDR2 is LQKENI. This CDR3 comprises 14 residues. The CDR3: CASSPEGKNTEAFF. CDR3 in DNA: TGTGCCAGCTCACCGGAAGGAAAGAACACTGAAGCTTTCTTT.

V is TRBV6-1 and J is TRBJ1-3; the D is unclear. Germline V gene lookup returns CDR1 MNHNS and CDR2 SASEGT. The CDR3 totals 15 residues. V was shortened by 2 bases and J by 0 bases, with 8 bases between the two germline ends. DNA of the CDR3: TGTGCCAGCAGTGAACGGTCCGTCTCTGGAAACACCATATATTTT. Translated, it gives CASSERSVSGNTIYF.

The chain links TRBV4-2 to TRBJ1-2; the D gene is possibly TRBD1 (5 bases). This CDR3 has 15 residues. With 3 bases removed from V and 5 bases from J, the gap between germline ends came to 16 bases. CDR1 is LGHNA, CDR2 YNFKEQ, per germline. CDR3 sequence (DNA): TGTGCCAGCAGCCAGTCCCCCGGGACTCCATATGGCTACACCTTC. Translation gives CASSQSPGTPYGYTF.

The chain carries TRBV7-2 and TRBJ2-5; 8 nucleotides agree with TRBD2. The CDR3 loop spans 17 amino acids. Per germline, CDR1 SGHTA and CDR2 FQGNSA. V shed 1 base and J 5 bases; nucleotides not matched to a gene: 12. CDR3 DNA sequence: TGTGCCAGCAGCTTAGGTCTAGCGGGCCCTGGGGGGGAGACCCAGTACTTC. It encodes CASSLGLAGPGGETQYF.

The V and J genes are TRBV20-1 and TRBJ1-5; perhaps TRBD1 as D (5 bases). The CDR3 covers 14 residues. The germline gives CDR1 DFQATT, CDR2 SNEGSKA (reference sequence). V was clipped by 3 bases and J by 7 bases, with 16 bases between them. The DNA for the CDR3 is TGCAGTGCTAGCATCTGGGGGGTCGGGCAGCCCCAGCATTTT. It is translated as CSASIWGVGQPQHF.

This chain connects TRBV18 to TRBJ1-1; TRBD1 matches 8 bases. The CDR3 totals 13 residues. V trimming: 6 bases; J trimming: 7 bases; junction bases outside the gene matches: 7. Germline-derived CDR1 and CDR2 are KGHSH and LQKENI. The CDR3 bases are TGTGCCAGCTCGTGGGACAGGAGCGGTGAAGCTTTCTTT. Amino acids: CASSWDRSGEAFF.

The chain recombines TRBV5-4 with TRBJ1-2; the match to TRBD1 covers 7 bases. The CDR3 consists of 17 residues. CDR1 and CDR2 (germline): SGHNT, YYREEE (reference sequence). V lost 1 base and J lost 4; bases outside the gene matches: 13. CDR3 amino acids: CASSLFAGGQTIYGYTF. The CDR3 DNA sequence: TGTGCCAGCAGCTTGTTCGCGGGGGGACAGACCATCTATGGCTACACCTTC.

This clonotype turned up a few times. This chain connects TRBV5-1 to TRBJ1-1; 7 bases match TRBD1. CDR1 is SGHRS, CDR2 YFSETQ, per germline. V gave up 0 bases and J gave up 1 base; unmatched junction bases: 9. The CDR3 is 17 amino acids. CDR3 nucleotide sequence: TGCGCCAGCAGCTTGGAGGGCAGGGGGAGACAGAACACTGAAGCTTTCTTT. As protein: CASSLEGRGRQNTEAFF. Supplemented by reference TRBV5-1 and TRBJ1-1, the full variable domain reads KAGVTQTPRYLIKTRGQQVTLSCSPISGHRSVSWYQQTPGQGLQFLFEYFSETQRNKGNFPGRFSGRQFSNSRSEMNVSTLELGDSALYLCASSLEGRGRQNTEAFFGQGTRLTVV.

This clonotype came up once. One base away lies a much larger clone, so this may be a sequencing read error. The V gene is TRBV9, the J gene TRBJ2-5, with D unresolved. This CDR3 is 14 amino acids long. The V gene's germline CDR1 is SGDLS and CDR2 YYNGEE. In DNA form, the CDR3 reads TGTGCCAGCAGCGCAGGAACCCTGCAAGAGGCCCAGTACTTC. As protein: CASSAGTLQEAQYF.

The chain is built from TRBV20-1 and TRBJ2-5; 8 bases line up with TRBD1. CDR3 length: 15 residues. With V trimmed by 5 bases and J by 1 base, 9 bases remained unmatched. Germline V CDR1 and CDR2: DFQATT, SNEGSKA (reference sequence). The DNA of the CDR3 is TGCAGTGCTCCAGGACAGGGAAGGGCCCAAGAGACCCAGTACTTC. This encodes CSAPGQGRAQETQYF.

This clonotype has more than one count but fewer than ten. The chain is built from TRBV12-3 or TRBV12-4 and TRBJ1-5; D perhaps matches TRBD1 (5 bases). The CDR3 is 12 amino acids. V was trimmed by 7 bases and J by 4 bases, leaving 8 bases between them. CDR3 sequence reads: CASTRGNQPQHF. The CDR3 DNA follows: TGTGCCAGCACCCGGGGGAATCAGCCCCAGCATTTT.

A few counts support this clonotype. The V call is TRBV2, the J call TRBJ1-1; D remains unclear. There are 13 residues in the CDR3. From germline, CDR1 is SNHLY and CDR2 FYNNEI. The V end lost 2 bases, the J end lost 2 bases, and 6 bases lay between the germline ends. The CDR3 DNA is TGTGCCAGCAGTGAACACCGTAACACTGAAGCTTTCTTT. It translates to CASSEHRNTEAFF. The complete variable domain, with remaining parts taken from reference TRBV2 and TRBJ1-1, reads EPEVTQTPSHQVTQMGQEVILRCVPISNHLYFYWYRQILGQKVEFLVSFYNNEISEKSEIFDDQFSVERPDGSNFTLKIRSTKLEDSAMYFCASSEHRNTEAFFGQGTRLTVV.

This chain joins TRBV6-5 and TRBJ1-3; no reliable D call. CDR1 is MNHEY and CDR2 is SVGAGI in the germline V gene. The CDR3 consists of 16 residues. Between the trimmed V and J ends, which lost 0 bases and 0 bases, there was a span of 9 bases. DNA for the CDR3: TGTGCCAGCAGTTACTCGACTCGGGACTCTGGAAACACCATATATTTT. Encoded protein: CASSYSTRDSGNTIYF.

The chain combines TRBV6-5 with TRBJ1-1; D is perhaps TRBD1 (5 bases). CDR3 size: 17 residues. With 0 bases removed from V and 2 bases from J, the gap between germline ends came to 16 bases. Germline CDR1 and CDR2: MNHEY and SVGAGI. In DNA form, the CDR3 reads TGTGCCAGCAGTTACTCGAATACAGGACTTGCCAACACTGAAGCTTTCTTT. It encodes CASSYSNTGLANTEAFF.

This clonotype was seen a few times. V usage is TRBV20-1 and J usage is TRBJ1-5; D is ambiguous. V lost 3 bases, J lost 0 bases, and 3 bases lay in between. CDR3 size: 12 residues. The germline CDR1 and CDR2 sequences are DFQATT and SNEGSKA (reference sequence). The CDR3 sequence: CSASRSNQPQHF. CDR3 sequence (DNA): TGCAGTGCTAGCCGTAGCAATCAGCCCCAGCATTTT.

This clonotype has just a few counts. The CDR3 loop reads CSARRTSGDEFF. In DNA, the CDR3 is TGCAGTGCTAGACGGACTAGCGGGGACGAGTTCTTC. The chain joins TRBV20-1 to TRBJ2-1; 12 bases agree with TRBD2. The V and J ends lost 2 bases and 14 bases, in that order; junction bases with no gene match: 4. This CDR3 spans 12 amino acids. Germline CDR1 reads DFQATT; CDR2 reads SNEGSKA (reference sequence).

The CDR3 DNA is TGTGCCAGCAGCTACCTGGAGAGGGGGGGCGAGCAGTTCTTC. Residues: CASSYLERGGEQFF. The V and J genes are TRBV7-3 and TRBJ2-1; a possible D gene is TRBD2 (7 bases). Between the trimmed V and J ends, which lost 4 bases and 10 bases, there was a span of 17 bases. Germline values: CDR1 SGHTA, CDR2 FQGTGA. This CDR3 region has 14 residues.

This chain joins TRBV27 and TRBJ2-7; the D gene could be TRBD1 or TRBD2 (6 bases each). V lost 7 bases to trimming and J lost 4 bases, with 14 bases between them. This CDR3 comprises 13 residues. CDR1 and CDR2 (germline): MNHEY, SMNVEV (reference sequence). DNA for the CDR3: TGTGCCAGCATAAAACAGGGAGGTTACGAGCAGTACTTC. This sequence encodes CASIKQGGYEQYF.

The sample holds a few counts of this clonotype. The chain has TRBV20-1 and TRBJ1-1, with 9 positions matching TRBD1. The CDR3 sequence is 15 residues long. V was clipped by 3 bases and J by 0 bases; unmatched bases: 5. Germline assignment: CDR1 DFQATT and CDR2 SNEGSKA (reference sequence). The CDR3 protein is CSARRTGAMNTEAFF. The DNA of the CDR3 is TGCAGTGCTAGGCGGACAGGGGCTATGAACACTGAAGCTTTCTTT.

The rearrangement joins TRBV21-1 to TRBJ2-7; TRBD2 reflects the table's D call only, with no check against the DNA. TRBV21-1 is described as a pseudogene. The CDR3 contains 14 residues. For the CDR3, the DNA is TGTGCCGGGCCGGACATAGCGGGGCTGCGCGAGCAGTACTTC. It codes for CAGPDIAGLREQYF.

As concerns this clonotype: The junction shows a germline mismatch at one end, possibly a read error. This chain uses TRBV7-9 with TRBJ1-5; tentative D call: TRBD1 (5 bases). Germline CDR1 reads SEHNR; CDR2 reads FQNEAQ (reference sequence). The CDR3 sequence is 14 residues long. Here the CDR3 DNA reads TGTGCCAGCAGCGTAGCAGGGTATGGTCAGCCCCAGCATTTT. This translates into CASSVAGYGQPQHF.

The V gene is TRBV2, the J gene TRBJ2-3, with unresolved D. CDR1 is SNHLY and CDR2 is FYNNEI in the germline V gene. Trimming stripped 4 bases from V and 1 base from J, with 6 bases between. The CDR3 contains 13 residues. This chain's CDR3 is CASSVWGTDTQYF. Written as DNA, the CDR3 is TGTGCCAGCAGTGTTTGGGGCACAGATACGCAGTATTTT.

This clonotype was counted a few times. J is TRBJ2-5 and V is TRBV10-2; D is unresolved. CDR3 length: 15 amino acids. Germline values: CDR1 WSHSY, CDR2 SAAADI. With 0 bases removed from V and 4 bases from J, the gap between germline ends came to 12 bases. Here the CDR3 reads CASSESAVLVETQYF. The CDR3 nucleotides are TGCGCCAGCAGTGAGTCGGCAGTTTTAGTAGAGACCCAGTACTTC.

This clonotype is large by share. The chain joins TRBV20-1 to TRBJ2-7; the D gene is possibly TRBD1 (6 bases). Germline V gene data show CDR1 as DFQATT and CDR2 as SNEGSKA (reference sequence). This CDR3 contains 13 residues. V was clipped by 3 bases and J by 5 bases, with 14 bases between them. The CDR3 protein is CSARLQGTHEQYF. CDR3 sequence (DNA): TGCAGTGCTAGGCTACAGGGTACCCACGAGCAGTACTTC.

The V gene is TRBV24-1, the J gene TRBJ2-1; TRBD2 agrees at 11 bases. J was trimmed by 4 bases and V by 2 bases; bases with no gene match: 3. The CDR3 covers 16 residues. Per the germline V gene, CDR1 is KGHDR and CDR2 is SFDVKD. The CDR3 bases are TGTGCCACCAGTGATTCCGGGACTAGCGGATACAATGAGCAGTTCTTC. Translation: CATSDSGTSGYNEQFF.